This T cell receptor (beta chain) was sequenced for a study of brain T cells in children with intractable seizures. This clone was seen a single time. The antigen remains unidentified. Study conclusions and caveats: Pre-surgery blood may have been undersampled, hiding some clones. HCMV serostatus was not known, and viral specificity came from CDR3 similarity only.

Sequenced by immunoSEQ multiplex PCR; TCRdb stores in-frame clones only, minus some. The repertoire has roughly 64,000 clones, 90% to 96% of them found once; the top ten carry roughly 0.38%. The CDR3 spans 11 residues. From germline, CDR1 is SNHLY and CDR2 FYNNEI. Trimming removed 6 bases at V and 7 bases at J, with 9 bases between. Only cases whose brain tissue showed the highest T cell transcript signatures were sequenced. Patients received at least one anti-epileptic drug before surgery. Here the sequenced sample was peripheral blood, taken at surgery. The V and J genes are TRBV2 and TRBJ1-1; D call uncertain. This sequence was found in a boy under two years old with focal cortical dysplasia and intractable seizures. The CDR3 here is CASRIGGEAFF. The CDR3 nucleotides are TGTGCCAGCAGAATAGGCGGTGAAGCTTTCTTT.